One sample yielded the 18 T cell receptor beta chains listed below, sequenced in a study of molecular identifiers for immune sequencing clone quantification. TCRdb analysed the PCR reads with MiXCR anew, one entry per CDR3 protein. The sample holds about half a million distinct CDR3 sequences, about a quarter seen once. The specimen sequenced was naive CD8+ T cells from blood, with Jurkat cell RNA spiked in. Described subset: FACS-sorted CD8+CD4-CCR7+CD45RA+ naive T cells. These receptors originate from a human donor in good health. Some libraries in this study had Jurkat cell RNA spiked in.

The chain is built from TRBV11-2 and TRBJ1-1; tentatively, D is TRBD1 (5 bases). Trimming removed 1 base at V and 11 bases at J, with 20 bases between. CDR1 and CDR2 from the germline V gene are SGHAT and FQNNGV. This CDR3 spans 15 amino acids. DNA for the CDR3: TGTGCCAGCAGCTTAGGCTTCGGGGCCGAGGGATCGGCTTTCTTT. It is translated as CASSLGFGAEGSAFF.

Of note for this clonotype: One end of the junction does not line up with germline, which may come from a read error. V gene TRBV9 combines with J gene TRBJ2-2, with 12 positions matching TRBD2. The CDR3 runs 18 residues. Germline V lookup: CDR1 SGDLS, CDR2 YYNGEE. CDR3 in DNA: TGTGCCAGCAGCGTAGTTGGTCTAGCGGGGGGGAACGCCGGGGAGCTGTTTTTT. It yields the protein CASSVVGLAGGNAGELFF.

This chain uses TRBV7-8 with TRBJ1-4, with 7 bases that match TRBD1. Trimming at V came to 5 bases and at J to 5 bases, leaving 8 bases not matched to a gene. From germline, CDR1 is SGHVS and CDR2 FQNEAQ. The CDR3 has 15 amino acids. Here the CDR3 DNA reads TGTGCCAGCAGCATGCTCAGGGGGTTGAATGAAAAACTGTTTTTT. Its translation is CASSMLRGLNEKLFF.

The chain has TRBV30 and TRBJ2-7; tentatively, D is TRBD1 (5 bases). The CDR3 covers 13 residues. Per germline, CDR1 GTSNPN and CDR2 SVGIG (reference sequence). V was clipped by 1 base and J by 4 bases, with 11 bases between them. The CDR3 protein is CAWSDRTLYEQYF. CDR3 DNA: TGTGCCTGGAGTGACAGGACACTTTACGAGCAGTACTTC.

In its sample, this clonotype was seen a few times. This chain links TRBV6-2 or TRBV6-3 with TRBJ1-5, with D possibly TRBD1 on 6 matching bases. Germline values: CDR1 MNHEY, CDR2 SVGEGT. The V end lost 4 bases, the J end lost 3 bases, and 13 bases lay between the germline ends. CDR3 length: 15 residues. The DNA for the CDR3 is TGTGCCAGCAGTTCCAGGGGAATTGACAATCAGCCCCAGCATTTT. This sequence encodes CASSSRGIDNQPQHF.

The sample holds a few counts of this clonotype. The J gene is TRBJ2-1, the V gene TRBV4-1; a weak D match, TRBD1 (6 bases). This CDR3 is 16 amino acids long. Germline V gene data show CDR1 as MGHRA and CDR2 as YSYEKL. The V end was cut by 1 base, the J end by 6 bases, with 16 bases between. CDR3: CASSQVLAGDSNEQFF. DNA for the CDR3: TGCGCCAGCAGCCAAGTTTTGGCAGGGGATAGCAATGAGCAGTTCTTC.

V is TRBV5-6 and J is TRBJ2-1, with TRBD2 identical over 7 bases. Germline V lookup: CDR1 SGHDT, CDR2 YYEEEE. The junction had 6 bases not matched to a gene; V was cut back by 0 bases and J by 6 bases. The CDR3 has 15 amino acids. CDR3 region: CASSLGRELLNEQFF. The CDR3 DNA follows: TGTGCCAGCAGCTTGGGGCGGGAGCTGCTCAATGAGCAGTTCTTC.

As for this clonotype: The junction does not match germline at one end; this may be a read error. This sequence joins TRBV6-5 and TRBJ2-7; no clear D. CDR3 length: 15 amino acids. Germline V CDR1 and CDR2: MNHEY, SVGAGI. CDR3 loop: CARSYPKYTSYAQYF. CDR3 coding DNA: TGTGCCCGCAGTTACCCGAAATATACGTCCTACGCGCAGTACTTC.

This clonotype was seen more than once but under ten times. The V and J genes are TRBV4-2 and TRBJ2-7; 11 bases are shared with TRBD1. Per germline, CDR1 LGHNA and CDR2 YNFKEQ. Trimming cost V 0 bases and J 7 bases; bases outside gene matches: 8. CDR3 length: 16 amino acids. CDR3 loop: CASSQELGQGADEQYF. The CDR3 nucleotides read TGTGCCAGCAGCCAAGAGCTTGGACAGGGGGCGGATGAGCAGTACTTC.

For this clonotype: It may be a read error: a sequence one base away is much more abundant. J is TRBJ2-5 and V is TRBV7-2; D is unclear. The CDR3 contains 14 residues. Per the germline V gene, CDR1 is SGHTA and CDR2 is FQGNSA. CDR3 sequence reads: CASSLELYQETRYF. CDR3 sequence (DNA): TGTGCCAGCAGCCTCGAGTTGTACCAAGAGACCCGGTACTTC.

The chain links TRBV2 to TRBJ1-5; 8 bases are shared with TRBD1. CDR1 is SNHLY and CDR2 is FYNNEI in the germline V gene. The CDR3 contains 17 residues. The V gene end was trimmed by 6 bases and the J gene end by 2 bases; junction bases not matched to a gene: 12. CDR3 protein: CASSKGYDRGGNQPQHF. The CDR3 DNA follows: TGTGCCAGCAGCAAAGGGTACGACAGGGGTGGCAATCAGCCCCAGCATTTT. The whole variable domain, remainder taken from reference TRBV2 and TRBJ1-5, is EPEVTQTPSHQVTQMGQEVILRCVPISNHLYFYWYRQILGQKVEFLVSFYNNEISEKSEIFDDQFSVERPDGSNFTLKIRSTKLEDSAMYFCASSKGYDRGGNQPQHFGDGTRLSIL.

This clonotype appeared many times. V usage is TRBV4-3 and J usage is TRBJ1-2; a weak D match, TRBD1 (5 bases). Germline V CDR1 and CDR2: LGHNA, YSLEER. This CDR3 spans 14 amino acids. Trimming shortened V by 0 bases and J by 3 bases, and 8 bases separated the two germline ends. CDR3 region: CASSQELGHYGYTF. CDR3 nucleotides: TGCGCCAGCAGCCAAGAGTTGGGGCACTATGGCTACACCTTC.

The CDR3 loop is CASSQTVGASYGYTF. The DNA for the CDR3 is TGCGCCAGCAGCCAAACGGTCGGGGCCTCCTATGGCTACACCTTC. This chain uses TRBV4-1 with TRBJ1-2, with D possibly matching TRBD1 (5 bases). Germline loops: CDR1 MGHRA, CDR2 YSYEKL. Trimming shortened V by 2 bases and J by 4 bases, and 14 bases separated the two germline ends. The CDR3 has 15 amino acids.

Details on this clonotype: At one end, the junction sequence differs from germline, possibly due to a read error. The J gene is TRBJ1-1, the V gene TRBV7-9; no clear D. Germline loops: CDR1 SEHNR, CDR2 FQNEAQ (reference sequence). The CDR3 sequence is 15 residues long. In nucleotides, the CDR3 is TGTGCCAGCAGCTTATCCCCTGCAAAGAACACTGACGCTTTCTTT. The encoded protein is CASSLSPAKNTDAFF.

This clonotype occurred a few times. This sequence joins TRBV6-1 and TRBJ2-3, with 9 bases aligning to TRBD1. Germline lookup yields CDR1 MNHNS and CDR2 SASEGT. This CDR3 contains 16 residues. V shed 6 bases, J shed 0 bases, and the junction held 7 bases outside the gene matches. CDR3 loop: CASRTGGFTSTDTQYF. The CDR3 DNA reads TGTGCCAGCAGGACAGGGGGGTTCACTAGCACAGATACGCAGTATTTT.

This clonotype was counted many times. The CDR3 sequence is CSARGMGPDTQYF. In DNA form, the CDR3 reads TGCAGCGCCCGGGGAATGGGGCCAGATACGCAGTATTTT. The V call is TRBV29-1, the J call TRBJ2-3, with D tentatively TRBD1 or TRBD2 (5 bases each). V was clipped by 7 bases and J by 4 bases, with 15 bases between them. CDR1 is SQVTM and CDR2 is ANQGSEA in the germline V gene. This CDR3 has 13 amino acids.

V usage is TRBV2 and J usage is TRBJ2-7; D remains unclear. The CDR3 covers 13 residues. V lost 4 bases and J lost 4, with 11 bases in between. CDR1 is SNHLY, CDR2 FYNNEI, per germline. The CDR3 protein is CASSGASGYEQYF. Written as DNA, the CDR3 is TGTGCCAGCAGTGGAGCGTCCGGTTACGAGCAGTACTTC.

This rearrangement joins TRBV19 to TRBJ2-7; 8 positions agree with TRBD1. Per the germline V gene, CDR1 is LNHDA and CDR2 is SQIVND (reference sequence). After removal of 1 base from V and 2 bases from J, the junction contained 4 bases not matched to a gene. CDR3 length: 15 amino acids. For the CDR3, the DNA is TGTGCCAGTAGTATAGTCCCGGACAGGGCCTACGAGCAGTACTTC. Its protein product is CASSIVPDRAYEQYF. The full variable domain, rest sourced from reference TRBV19 and TRBJ2-7, is DGGITQSPKYLFRKEGQNVTLSCEQNLNHDAMYWYRQDPGQGLRLIYYSQIVNDFQKGDIAEGYSVSREKKESFPLTVTSAQKNPTAFYLCASSIVPDRAYEQYFGPGTRLTVT.